The table lists the clone carrying this T cell receptor (beta chain) with a few counts. Its specificity is not known. This sample is drawn from a study of T cell repertoires in cytomegalovirus infection. At the level of the study: The study used recently identified HLA-C-restricted and well-studied HLA-B-restricted CMV epitopes. Public signatures in TCR beta pointed to CMV infection and matching HLA type.

Whole-study results and caveats: Across the ex vivo response, the dominant clonotypes were HLA-C-restricted CMV-specific TCR beta clonotypes. Summed public TCR beta family frequency identified CMV carriers bearing the relevant HLA.

Each CDR3 protein gets one entry after TCRdb re-called the reads with MiXCR. Of roughly 100,000 distinct CDR3 sequences in the sample, roughly 41% were seen once. This CDR3 contains 13 residues. Trimming took 3 bases from V and 6 from J, leaving 9 bases between them. The germline V gene encodes CDR1 MGHRA and CDR2 YSYEKL. Sequenced here: CD8+ T cells from cultured PBMCs, sampled from culture after CMV antigen stimulation. This sequence joins TRBV4-1 and TRBJ2-1, with D possibly matching TRBD1 (5 bases). The sequence came from a human donor in good health (CMV status not recorded). Some clones in this sample may be carry-over from other donors' samples. CDR3 sequence: CASSQGLVNEQFF. The CDR3 coding sequence is TGCGCCAGCAGCCAGGGGCTAGTCAATGAGCAGTTCTTC.